The source of this T cell receptor (beta chain) is a study of response to subunit inactivated influenza vaccine. TCRdb called the RT-PCR reads again in MiXCR, with one record for every CDR3 protein. This sample has about 700,000 distinct CDR3 sequences, with about 14% found just once. V was pared by 5 bases and J by 3 bases, with 10 bases between. The CDR3 is made up of 14 amino acids. Study-wide results and limits: That few new T cells are recruited by each seasonal influenza vaccination was the authors' suggestion.

Of note for this clonotype: Its antigen is unknown.

The chain uses TRBV12-3 or TRBV12-4 and TRBJ2-2; D remains unclear. The clonotype was recovered from a man in his forties or fifties who received an inactivated influenza vaccine. Source: PBMCs from blood, taken roughly 15 days before vaccination. The CDR3 reads CASSPDFHTGELFF. In DNA, the CDR3 is TGTGCCAGCAGTCCAGACTTCCACACCGGGGAGCTGTTTTTT.